Shown below are 3 T cell receptor beta chains from a single sample sequenced in a study of T cell clonality in common variable immunodeficiency. The method was immunoSEQ multiplex PCR; TCRdb's version includes in-frame clones alone and lacks a portion of them. The sample presents tens of thousands of clones, none singletons. Source material: peripheral blood mononuclear cells. The source of these receptors is a person aged 18 to 70 in good health.

The sample holds many counts of this clone. The read stops 3 residues short of the end of the CDR3; the missing end is completed from the germline J gene. V and J are TRBV28 and TRBJ1-1; a weak D match, TRBD1 (5 bases). The CDR3 spans 18 residues. The V gene's germline CDR1 is MDHEN and CDR2 SYDVKM. Trimming left V 6 bases short and J 0 bases short, with 23 bases between. CDR3 bases read: TGTGCCAGCAGCCAGGGCCGGGTTTGGAGGAAGATGAACACTGAA. This sequence encodes CASSQGRVWRKMNTE. The CDR3, in full, reads CASSQGRVWRKMNTEAFF.

In its sample, this clone was seen many times. The read ends 3 residues early relative to the CDR3; the germline J gene fills the gap. The rearrangement links TRBV5-1 to TRBJ2-5; TRBD2 aligns across 14 bases. This CDR3 has 16 residues. V lost 4 bases, J lost 5 bases, and 7 bases stayed unmatched. Looked up from germline, CDR1 is SGHRS and CDR2 is YFSETQ. The DNA read from the CDR3 is TGCGCCAGCAGCCCCGGACTAGCGGGAGGATTGGAGACC. Translated, it gives CASSPGLAGGLET. The entire CDR3 protein reads CASSPGLAGGLETQYF.

This clone has at least ten counts. The read comes to an end 3 residues before the CDR3 does, leaving the germline J gene to fill in the end. The rearrangement uses TRBV20-1 and TRBJ2-3; 9 bases line up with TRBD1. The CDR3 is 15 amino acids. Per germline, CDR1 DFQATT and CDR2 SNEGSKA (reference sequence). V lost 2 bases and J lost 6; bases outside the gene matches: 9. The covered CDR3 bases are TGCAGTGCTAGATTTGGGACAGGGTTCCCCGATACG. Translating it yields CSARFGTGFPDT. The CDR3, in full, reads CSARFGTGFPDTQYF.